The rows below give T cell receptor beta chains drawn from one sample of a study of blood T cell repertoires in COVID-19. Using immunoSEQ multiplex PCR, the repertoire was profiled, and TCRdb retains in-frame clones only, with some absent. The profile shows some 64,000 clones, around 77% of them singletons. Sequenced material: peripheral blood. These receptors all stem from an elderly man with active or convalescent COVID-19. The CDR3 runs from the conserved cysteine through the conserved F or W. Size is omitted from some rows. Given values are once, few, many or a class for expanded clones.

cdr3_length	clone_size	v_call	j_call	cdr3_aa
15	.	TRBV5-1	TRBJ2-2	CASSPQGLYSGELFF
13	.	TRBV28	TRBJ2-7	CASSSGGEYEQYF
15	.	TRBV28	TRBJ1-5	CASSEGQGYYQPQHF
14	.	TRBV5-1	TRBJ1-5	CASSLGTGHQPQHF
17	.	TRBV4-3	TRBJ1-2	CASSPGGGYANAYGYTF
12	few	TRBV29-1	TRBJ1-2	CSVGEWGYGYTF
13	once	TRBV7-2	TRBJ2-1	CASSYTSGNEQFF
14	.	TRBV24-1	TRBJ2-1	CATSRTGGRGEQFF
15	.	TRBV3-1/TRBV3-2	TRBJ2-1	CASSYRGGVGNEQFF
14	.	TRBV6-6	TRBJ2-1	CASSVAGTYNEQFF
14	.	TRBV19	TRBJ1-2	CASSPSHRGYGYTF
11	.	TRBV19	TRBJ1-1	CASNDRGEAFF
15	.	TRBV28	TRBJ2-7	CASSSVTRGTYEQYF
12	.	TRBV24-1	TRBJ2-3	CATSDLDSTQYF
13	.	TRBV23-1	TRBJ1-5	CARIVGGGQPQHF
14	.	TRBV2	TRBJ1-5	CASSGTDQNQPQHF
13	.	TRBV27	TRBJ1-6	CASRDRARSPLHF
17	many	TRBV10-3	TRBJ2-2	CAISPTSGRGSTGELFF
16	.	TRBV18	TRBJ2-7	CASSTPYFMSPYEQYF
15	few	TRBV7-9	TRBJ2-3	CASRPVGLEGDTQYF
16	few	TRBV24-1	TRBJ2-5	CATSESQPGGKETQYF
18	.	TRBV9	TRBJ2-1	CASSVVSGVAGAYNEQFF